This T cell receptor (beta chain) was found in a study of cytomegalovirus exposure and HLA in healthy donors. Study conclusions and caveats: Cytomegalovirus-associated status was assigned to 164 TCR beta chains. Exclusion as indistinguishable affected some V segments, including TRBV6-2 and TRBV6-3. As was reported, the classifier diagnosed cytomegalovirus status with high specificity and sensitivity. In a later analysis, a genetic analysis reported fewer productive-TCR N-insertions in an Asian-associated ancestry cluster than the cohort average.

PCR was performed using 60 Vbeta and 13 Jbeta primers. Data came from immunoSEQ multiplex PCR; TCRdb stores just in-frame clones and leaves some out. The sample has about 82,000 clones, around 77% seen once. The CDR3 covers 16 residues. CDR1 is SGHRS, CDR2 YFSETQ, per germline. V lost 4 bases, J lost 1 base, and 17 bases lay in between. This clone was observed once. Antigen unknown. This receptor was obtained from a man in his fifties in good health and CMV-seronegative. The chain couples TRBV5-1 to TRBJ1-1; D call uncertain. Sequences were obtained from PBMCs. CDR3 loop: CASSSLGSGRNTEAFF. CDR3 in DNA: TGCGCCAGCAGCAGCCTAGGGAGCGGTAGGAACACTGAAGCTTTCTTT.